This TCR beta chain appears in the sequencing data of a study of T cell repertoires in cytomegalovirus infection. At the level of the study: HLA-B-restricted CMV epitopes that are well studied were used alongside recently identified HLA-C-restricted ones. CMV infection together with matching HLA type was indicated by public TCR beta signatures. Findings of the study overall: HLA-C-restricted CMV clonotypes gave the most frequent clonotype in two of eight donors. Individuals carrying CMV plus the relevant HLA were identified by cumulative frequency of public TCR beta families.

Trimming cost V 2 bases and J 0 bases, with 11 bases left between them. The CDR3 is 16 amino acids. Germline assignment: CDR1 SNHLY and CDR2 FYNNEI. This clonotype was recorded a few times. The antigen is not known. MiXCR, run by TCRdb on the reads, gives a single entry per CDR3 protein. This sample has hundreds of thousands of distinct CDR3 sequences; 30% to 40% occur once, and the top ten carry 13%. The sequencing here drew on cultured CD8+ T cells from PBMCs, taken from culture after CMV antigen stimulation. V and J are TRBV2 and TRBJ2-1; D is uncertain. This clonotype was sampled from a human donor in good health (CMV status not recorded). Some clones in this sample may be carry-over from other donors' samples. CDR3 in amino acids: CASSEWALSSYNEQFF. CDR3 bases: TGTGCCAGCAGTGAATGGGCGCTAAGCTCCTACAATGAGCAGTTCTTC.